This TCR beta chain was recovered during a study of a mutant IDH1 vaccine in newly diagnosed glioma (dated by TCRdb to about 2021). Background for the entire study: Vaccination started 4-6 weeks after radiotherapy alone, or was given together with temozolomide cycles in the groups whose treatment included chemotherapy. Of the approximately 33 treated patients, roughly 62% were male and approximately 40% were female, and the mean age was approximately 40 years. Before enrollment, most patients had been given radiochemotherapy with temozolomide as standard therapy, while the rest had received either radiotherapy alone or temozolomide alone. Visit V12 was the week-35 safety follow-up and visit V13 was the week-47 end of study. Peripheral blood was collected at six visits: V03 (baseline), V05, V07, V10, V12 and V13. For exploratory analyses, longitudinal TCRB deep sequencing was carried out in around 26 treated patients wherever samples were available.

Here is what the overall study found, with its caveats: Pseudoprogression seemed to be unrelated to changes in the top peripheral T cell clonotypes found by TCRB sequencing. Across multiple MHC alleles, vaccine-induced immune responses were seen in more than 90% of patients. It was noted by the authors that analyses of patient blood samples could not be reproduced owing to sample limitations. PBMC samples for TCRB deep sequencing were selected based on availability.

Library preparation used the immunoSEQ multiplex PCR assay. Rearranged TCR beta chain sequences were amplified with the hsTCRB Kit following the manufacturer's protocol. Sequencing of TCRB libraries was carried out on an Illumina MiSeq. On the authors' methods: Demultiplexing, trimming and gene mapping were performed with the kit vendor's proprietary platform. In its TCRdb copy, this immuneACCESS table keeps in-frame sequences only and misses some clones. Where compared with another copy, unresolved V genes explain less than half of these, and the others have no known cause. The V and J calls and clone size come from that table; D and trimming were worked out from the DNA. A total of about 54,000 clones appear in this sample, roughly 80% of them only once. The top ten hold approximately 4% of the sample. Reading the label with the study, this specimen's time point is: week 35, safety follow-up. Every vaccine dose consisted of 300 ug of a 20-mer mutant IDH1 peptide in Montanide, administered subcutaneously together with topical imiquimod. Across visits V03 through V10, patients got a total of eight vaccinations, given in weeks 1, 3, 5, 7, 11, 15, 19 and 23. Newly diagnosed WHO grade 3 or 4 IDH1-mutant astrocytomas showing loss of nuclear ATRX were present in the donors. The samples were drawn from NOA16, a multicentre, single-arm, open-label phase I trial in Germany that tested a mutant IDH1 peptide vaccine in humans for the first time. Genomic DNA for TCRB sequencing was isolated from EDTA blood with the DNeasy Blood and Tissue Kit.

A word on this clone: The antigen this receptor binds is unknown. No much larger clone exists at a distance of one base, and base qualities are not known.

Sequenced here: PBMCs, sampled from a glioma patient whose treatment included an IDH1 peptide vaccine. The sequence came from a woman younger than 30 with glioma.

The sequenced DNA: TGTGCCAGTAGCTCCTCCCGGGGGCTCTATGGCTACACCTTC. The encoded protein is CASSSSRGLYGYTF. The V gene is TRBV19 and the J gene is TRBJ1-2; possibly the D gene is TRBD1, per 6 matching bases. The CDR3 measures 14 amino acids from cysteine to phenylalanine. Solely the CDR3 DNA is kept, with 42 bases framed from the first base. The germline V gene (reference sequence) sets CDR1 to LNHDA and CDR2 to SQIVND. Trimming takes 6 bases from V and 4 bases from J, and the germline ends sit 15 bases apart.